This T cell receptor (beta chain) derives from a study of blood T cell repertoires in COVID-19. Per germline, CDR1 KGHSH and CDR2 LQKENI. CDR3 size: 15 residues. V was pared by 2 bases and J by 7 bases, with 6 bases of the junction left unmatched. The protocol was immunoSEQ multiplex PCR, while the TCRdb copy is restricted to in-frame clones and leaves out a portion. This table has tens of thousands of clones, less than 95% appearing once. Specimen: peripheral blood. This clonotype was obtained from a woman aged 60 to 75 with active COVID-19. This rearrangement joins TRBV18 to TRBJ1-5, with 9 nucleotides matching TRBD1. CDR3: CASSPKDRGGQPQHF. Here the CDR3 DNA reads TGTGCCAGCTCACCAAAGGACAGGGGAGGGCAGCCCCAGCATTTT.